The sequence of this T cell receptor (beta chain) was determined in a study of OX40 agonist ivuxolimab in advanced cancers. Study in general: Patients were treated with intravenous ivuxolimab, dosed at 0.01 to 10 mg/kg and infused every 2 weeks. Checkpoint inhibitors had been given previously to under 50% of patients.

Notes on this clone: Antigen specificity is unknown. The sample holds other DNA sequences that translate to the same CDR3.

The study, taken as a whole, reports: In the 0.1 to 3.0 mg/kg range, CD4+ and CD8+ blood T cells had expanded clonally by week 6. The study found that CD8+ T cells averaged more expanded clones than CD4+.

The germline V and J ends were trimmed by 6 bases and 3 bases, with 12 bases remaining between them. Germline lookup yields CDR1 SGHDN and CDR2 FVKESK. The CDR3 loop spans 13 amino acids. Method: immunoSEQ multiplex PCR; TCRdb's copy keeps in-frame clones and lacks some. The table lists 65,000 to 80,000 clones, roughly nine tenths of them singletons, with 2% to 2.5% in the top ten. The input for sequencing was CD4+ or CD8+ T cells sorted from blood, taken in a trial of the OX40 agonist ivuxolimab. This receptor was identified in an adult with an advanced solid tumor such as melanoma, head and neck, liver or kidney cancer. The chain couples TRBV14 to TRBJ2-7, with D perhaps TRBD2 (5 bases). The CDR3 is CASSRGPFYEQYF. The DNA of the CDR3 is TGTGCCAGCAGTAGAGGGCCTTTCTACGAGCAGTACTTC.